This T cell receptor beta chain came from a study of vaccination effects on CD4 cells after COVID-19. Clones were read by immunoSEQ multiplex PCR, and TCRdb kept only the in-frame ones, dropping some. Here the sample spans 24,000 or so clones, 65% to 85% being singletons. Antigen-specific CD4+ T cells were expanded with viral peptide pools in the ViraFEST assay before sequencing. Investigators separated out CD4+ T cells once around eleven days of culture had passed. As their vaccination, participants received two doses of either BNT162b2 or mRNA-1273. The V gene's germline CDR1 is SGHDN and CDR2 FVKESK. V dropped 0 bases and J dropped 8 bases, with 7 bases sitting between them. The CDR3 covers 12 residues. About this clone itself: No antigen is known for it.

The rearrangement links TRBV14 to TRBJ1-2; D is unclear. This TCR was sampled from a human donor who received a COVID-19 vaccine. Sequenced material: CD4+ T cells from PBMCs cultured with HCoV-229E spike peptides, taken after COVID-19 vaccination. CDR3 residues: CASSQDLGGYTF. The CDR3, as DNA: TGTGCCAGCAGCCAAGACCTCGGCGGCTACACCTTC.